This TCR beta chain was sequenced for a study of PD-1 blockade in classical Hodgkin lymphoma. Study-level findings and limits: Those patients who began receiving nivolumab less than 1 year after ASCT had lower diversity, and they were excluded.

The CDR3 consists of 12 residues. The V and J ends lost 1 base and 9 bases respectively, with 7 bases between them. CDR1 is SGHAT, CDR2 FQNNGV, per germline. Time point reported: cycle 4 day 1 (C4D1), after less than 7 weeks of nivolumab. Brentuximab vedotin exposure varied, and every patient relapsed after autologous stem cell transplantation. Magnetic negative selection served to purify CD4+ T cells out of PBMCs that had been thawed. About this clone itself: What it recognizes is unknown.

Profiling relied on immunoSEQ multiplex PCR, and the TCRdb table lists in-frame clones only, not all of them. Among roughly 18,000 clones listed, roughly four fifths were seen once. This specimen consisted of CD4+ T cells from blood, obtained before the fourth cycle of nivolumab. The V call is TRBV11-2, the J call TRBJ2-1; D gene uncertain. The TCR originated in a human donor with classical Hodgkin lymphoma. CDR3: CASSLGVGEQFF. The CDR3 DNA reads as TGTGCCAGCAGCTTAGGCGTGGGTGAGCAGTTCTTC.